A single sample is the source of the 20 T cell receptor beta chains below, sequenced in a study of ipilimumab plus nivolumab after autologous stem cell transplantation. The table came from immunoSEQ multiplex PCR; TCRdb's copy has only in-frame clones and leaves some out. The data contain more than 13,000 clones, 60% to 75% of them singletons. The sample in question was PBMCs, obtained in a trial of ipilimumab plus nivolumab as post-transplant consolidation. The receptors originated from a male donor with primary mediastinal lymphoma.

This rearrangement joins TRBV28 to TRBJ1-2, with D perhaps matching TRBD1 (5 bases). CDR3 length: 14 amino acids. V gave up 5 bases and J gave up 5 bases, with 15 bases separating them. Germline V gene sequence: CDR1 MDHEN, CDR2 SYDVKM. DNA of the CDR3: TGTGCCAGCAGTACGATTGGGGGGTTTTATGGCTACACCTTC. Translated, it gives CASSTIGGFYGYTF.

The chain has TRBV2 and TRBJ1-6, with TRBD1 matching over 10 bases. The V gene's germline CDR1 is SNHLY and CDR2 FYNNEI. With 6 bases clipped from V and 9 bases from J, the junction kept 5 bases outside the gene matches. The CDR3 totals 14 residues. CDR3: CASSSGTGVSPLHF. CDR3 DNA sequence: TGTGCCAGCAGCTCCGGGACAGGGGTTTCACCCCTCCACTTT.

The V and J genes are TRBV6-6 and TRBJ2-2; D is uncertain. The CDR3 sequence is 16 residues long. CDR1 and CDR2 (germline): MNHNY, SVGAGI (reference sequence). Between the trimmed V and J ends, which lost 1 base and 2 bases, there was a span of 11 bases. The CDR3 DNA follows: TGTGCCAGCAGTTACTTGGCCGGGCGCAACACCGGGGAGCTGTTTTTT. It translates to CASSYLAGRNTGELFF.

This clone was recorded a few times. The rearrangement uses TRBV5-6 and TRBJ2-5; no clear D. Germline CDR1 reads SGHDT; CDR2 reads YYEEEE. CDR3 length: 13 residues. Between the trimmed V and J ends, which lost 5 bases and 5 bases, there was a span of 13 bases. CDR3 region: CASRLGPLETQYF. The CDR3 DNA follows: TGTGCCAGCAGACTTGGTCCCCTGGAGACCCAGTACTTC.

The chain has TRBV2 and TRBJ2-5, with TRBD2 matching over 14 bases. The CDR3 runs 17 residues. Germline CDR1 is SNHLY and CDR2 is FYNNEI. V shed 4 bases and J 2 bases; nucleotides not matched to a gene: 6. The CDR3 spells CASSAGTSGRGQETQYF. The CDR3 nucleotides read TGTGCCAGCAGTGCGGGGACTAGCGGGAGAGGTCAAGAGACCCAGTACTTC.

The genes are TRBV28 and TRBJ2-3; 13 nucleotides match TRBD2. Germline CDR1 is MDHEN and CDR2 is SYDVKM. The junction had 10 bases not matched to a gene; V was cut back by 6 bases and J by 7 bases. The CDR3 spans 16 residues. The CDR3 region has the DNA TGTGCCAGCAGGGGACTAGCGGGGATCCCAGAATATACGCAGTATTTT. Translated, it gives CASRGLAGIPEYTQYF. Complete variable domain (other parts from reference TRBV28 and TRBJ2-3): DVKVTQSSRYLVKRTGEKVFLECVQDMDHENMFWYRQDPGLGLRLIYFSYDVKMKEKGDIPEGYSVSREKKERFSLILESASTNQTSMYLCASRGLAGIPEYTQYFGPGTRLTVL.

This chain links TRBV9 with TRBJ2-1; tentatively, D is TRBD2 (5 bases). The CDR3 runs to 15 residues. Trimming removed 0 bases at V and 1 base at J, with 8 bases between. Germline values: CDR1 SGDLS, CDR2 YYNGEE. The CDR3 bases are TGTGCCAGCAGCGTAGGTGACTATTCCTACAATGAGCAGTTCTTC. Protein product: CASSVGDYSYNEQFF.

The J gene is TRBJ2-7, the V gene TRBV30; D uncertain. V was clipped by 0 bases and J by 3 bases, with 9 bases between them. This CDR3 is built from 13 residues. CDR1 GTSNPN and CDR2 SVGIG come from the germline V gene (reference sequence). The CDR3, as DNA: TGTGCCTGGAGTGTAGTAGGATTCTACGAGCAGTACTTC. Translated: CAWSVVGFYEQYF.

The chain is built from TRBV10-3 and TRBJ2-7; the D gene is possibly TRBD1 (6 bases). This CDR3 region has 15 residues. V lost 3 bases, J lost 7 bases, and 19 bases lay in between. In germline, CDR1 is ENHRY, CDR2 SYGVKD. The CDR3 DNA reads TGTGCCATCAGTGATTCAGGCAGGGGAGTTCAAGAGCAGTACTTC. It translates to CAISDSGRGVQEQYF.

The chain carries TRBV5-1 and TRBJ2-1, with TRBD2 matching over 9 bases. CDR3 length: 17 residues. V was clipped by 0 bases and J by 5 bases; unmatched bases: 9. Germline V CDR1 and CDR2: SGHRS, YFSETQ. CDR3 protein: CASSLAGSGRGDNEQFF. The CDR3, as DNA: TGCGCCAGCAGCTTGGCTGGTAGCGGGAGAGGGGACAATGAGCAGTTCTTC.

This chain connects TRBV11-2 to TRBJ2-3; 10 bases line up with TRBD1. The CDR3 has 18 amino acids. V was clipped by 1 base and J by 3 bases; unmatched bases: 10. Germline CDR1 and CDR2: SGHAT and FQNNGV. The CDR3 DNA reads TGTGCCAGCAGCTTAGCGGGACAGGGGACCCCAGGGACAGATACGCAGTATTTT. Residues: CASSLAGQGTPGTDTQYF.

This chain uses TRBV28 with TRBJ2-7; 9 bases match TRBD1. J was trimmed by 5 bases and V by 5 bases; bases with no gene match: 4. CDR1 and CDR2 from the germline V gene are MDHEN and SYDVKM. The CDR3 is made up of 13 amino acids. CDR3 amino acids: CASSADRGDEQYF. In DNA form, the CDR3 reads TGTGCCAGCAGTGCCGACAGGGGGGACGAGCAGTACTTC.

The chain recombines TRBV4-1 with TRBJ2-3, with D perhaps TRBD2 (7 bases). The CDR3 totals 16 residues. Trimming pared 2 bases from V and 3 bases from J, leaving 15 bases between. CDR1 is MGHRA and CDR2 is YSYEKL in the germline V gene. Here the CDR3 reads CASSQRGGAVTDTQYF. The CDR3 DNA reads TGCGCCAGCAGCCAAAGGGGGGGGGCAGTAACAGATACGCAGTATTTT.

This clone has just a few counts. J is TRBJ1-1 and V is TRBV4-1, with D hard to call. The CDR3 has 15 amino acids. The ends were cut back, 1 base at V and 4 bases at J, with 13 bases in the middle. The germline V gene has CDR1 MGHRA and CDR2 YSYEKL. CDR3 sequence (DNA): TGCGCCAGCAGCCAAGGTCGGCAGGTCGGCACTGAAGCTTTCTTT. Translating gives CASSQGRQVGTEAFF.

J is TRBJ2-6 and V is TRBV7-9; 12 nucleotides agree with TRBD1. The V gene's germline CDR1 is SEHNR and CDR2 FQNEAQ (reference sequence). This CDR3 spans 18 amino acids. The V gene end was trimmed by 4 bases and the J gene end by 3 bases; junction bases not matched to a gene: 7. Here the CDR3 reads CASSSGQGAVFGANVLTF. DNA of the CDR3: TGTGCCAGCAGCTCGGGACAGGGGGCAGTTTTTGGGGCCAACGTCCTGACTTTC.

The rearrangement links TRBV2 to TRBJ2-5, with 14 nucleotides matching TRBD2. This CDR3 is built from 16 residues. Germline V gene lookup returns CDR1 SNHLY and CDR2 FYNNEI. The CDR3 here is CASGMGTSGRGETQYF. CDR3 DNA: TGTGCTTCAGGGATGGGGACTAGCGGGAGAGGGGAGACCCAGTACTTC.

This clone appeared a single time. This sequence joins TRBV9 and TRBJ2-3, with D hard to call. Germline CDR1 reads SGDLS; CDR2 reads YYNGEE. The CDR3 has 13 residues. V lost 3 bases and J 0 bases, leaving 5 bases between the germline ends. The CDR3 reads CASSATSTDTQYF. CDR3 coding DNA: TGTGCCAGCAGCGCGACTAGCACAGATACGCAGTATTTT.

This sequence joins TRBV6-1 and TRBJ2-7; 9 bases match TRBD2. This CDR3 comprises 16 residues. Trimming removed 1 base from V and 3 bases from J; junction bases left unmatched: 7. The germline V gene has CDR1 MNHNS and CDR2 SASEGT. CDR3 loop: CASSEGRSSGIYEQYF. CDR3 bases: TGTGCCAGCAGTGAAGGTCGGTCTAGCGGGATCTACGAGCAGTACTTC.

This chain uses TRBV28 with TRBJ2-4, with D possibly being TRBD1 or TRBD2 (5 bases each). Germline V CDR1 and CDR2: MDHEN, SYDVKM. There are 18 residues in the CDR3. The V end was cut by 5 bases, the J end by 0 bases, with 20 bases between. Here the CDR3 DNA reads TGTGCCAGCAGTACGGCTCGAGGGGCCAGACTAGCCAAAAACATTCAGTACTTC. Amino acid sequence: CASSTARGARLAKNIQYF.

This clone was recorded once. The rearrangement uses TRBV19 and TRBJ2-1, with TRBD2 matching over 13 bases. With V trimmed by 7 bases and J by 10 bases, 4 bases remained unmatched. The CDR3 has 13 amino acids. The V gene's germline CDR1 is LNHDA and CDR2 SQIVND (reference sequence). Here the CDR3 DNA reads TGTGCCAGTAAACTAGCGGGGGGGCCGGAGCAGTTCTTC. This codes for CASKLAGGPEQFF.